Listed here are 31 T cell receptor beta chains from one sample, sequenced in a study of tissue T cells after allogeneic stem cell transplantation. Assay: immunoSEQ multiplex PCR; the TCRdb copy retains only in-frame clones and omits some. The sample shows fewer than 4,500 clones, approximately 48% of them seen only once. The time point here: mouse harvest day 14 after allogeneic transplant. The graft held 10^6 splenic CD5+ T cells and 10^7 T-cell-depleted bone marrow cells. Sequencing was performed on gut tissue. All receptors derive from a female BALB/c mouse given C57BL/6 T cells with graft-versus-host disease after an allogeneic hematopoietic cell transplant.

This clone has just a few counts. Gene names and germline match the mouse. The sequenced fragment ends 1 residue before the CDR3 boundary, so the rest is inferred from the germline J gene. V gene TRBV2 combines with J gene TRBJ1-4; 8 nucleotides agree with TRBD1. This CDR3 comprises 15 residues. CDR1 and CDR2 (germline): LGHNA, YSYQKL. The trim removed 4 bases at V and 4 bases at J, leaving 5 bases unmatched. The DNA read from the CDR3 is TGTGCCAGCAGCCTTGGACAGGGCGGCAACGAAAGATTATTT. This codes for CASSLGQGGNERLF. The entire CDR3 protein reads CASSLGQGGNERLFF.

A remark on this clone: Genes here carry mouse names. The read terminates 1 residue before the CDR3 end, so the remaining end is supplied by the germline J gene. V is TRBV26 and J is TRBJ2-1; no reliable D call. The ends were cut back, 6 bases at V and 0 bases at J, with 3 bases in the middle. Germline assignment: CDR1 KGHPV and CDR2 FQNQEV (reference sequence). This CDR3 is built from 12 residues. The CDR3 is CASRDNYAEQFF. CDR3 DNA, as far as it was read: TGTGCCAGCAGGGATAACTATGCTGAGCAGTTC.

With respect to this clone: Gene names denote mouse genes. The read ends 1 residue shy of where the CDR3 ends; the end is completed using the germline J gene. The chain carries TRBV12-2 and TRBJ2-4, with a possible D match to TRBD2 (5 bases). The CDR3 contains 14 residues. The V end was cut by 1 base, the J end by 3 bases, with 10 bases between. From germline, CDR1 is SGHLS and CDR2 HYDKME. CDR3 DNA (partial): TGTGCCAGCTCTCTACTGGAAGACCAAAACACCTTGTAC. Translation gives CASSLLEDQNTLY. The entire CDR3 is CASSLLEDQNTLYF.

A few counts support this clone. The gene names here belong to mouse. The CDR3 protein is CASSLSSGAFSDYTF. The sequenced part of the CDR3 DNA is TGTGCCAGCAGTCTGTCCTCGGGGGCGTTCTCCGACTACACC. This chain joins TRBV26 and TRBJ1-2; possibly TRBD1 for D (6 bases). Coverage ceases 1 residue before the CDR3 finishes, and the germline J gene fills in the end. Trimming took 0 bases from V and 4 from J, leaving 12 bases between them. CDR3 length equals 15 residues. The germline V gene has CDR1 KGHPV and CDR2 FQNQEV (reference sequence).

As to this clone: Gene names and germline match the mouse. The read terminates 1 residue before the CDR3 end, so the remaining end is supplied by the germline J gene. The rearrangement links TRBV16 to TRBJ2-7; D is perhaps TRBD1 (6 bases). V was trimmed by 3 bases and J by 4 bases, leaving 10 bases between them. Per the germline V gene, CDR1 is SGHSA and CDR2 is FRNQAP. The CDR3 sequence is 13 residues long. The CDR3 here is CASSFLQGYEQYF. The part of the CDR3 DNA that was read is TGTGCAAGCAGCTTCCTACAGGGATATGAACAGTAC.

Regarding this clone: Germline and genes: mouse. The CDR3 extends 1 residue past the end of the read, so its final part is completed from the germline J gene. This chain links TRBV26 with TRBJ1-3; TRBD1 might be the D (6 bases). V was shortened by 11 bases and J by 0 bases, with 11 bases between the two germline ends. Germline V gene lookup returns CDR1 KGHPV and CDR2 FQNQEV (reference sequence). The CDR3 runs to 13 residues. The DNA read from the CDR3 is TGTGCCTCCGGGACAATTTCTGGAAATACGCTCTAT. Its translation is CASGTISGNTLY. The entire CDR3 is CASGTISGNTLYF.

This clone occurred a few times. Gene labels here are mouse ones. The sequenced CDR3 bases are TGTGCCAGCAGCCGGGGACAGGGGACATATGAACAGTAC. Translation gives CASSRGQGTYEQY. The entire CDR3 is CASSRGQGTYEQYF. The genes are TRBV26 and TRBJ2-7, with 10 nucleotides matching TRBD1. The observed sequence ends 1 residue before the CDR3 terminus, with the missing tail filled in from the germline J gene. With 6 bases clipped from V and 4 bases from J, the junction kept 6 bases outside the gene matches. Germline lookup yields CDR1 KGHPV and CDR2 FQNQEV (reference sequence). CDR3 length equals 14 residues. Combining the CDR3 with reference TRBV26 and TRBJ2-7 gives the whole variable domain NSKVIQTPRYLVKGQGQKAKMRCIPEKGHPVVFWYQQNKNNEFKFLINFQNQEVLQQIDMTEKRFSAECPSNSPCSLEIQSSEAGDSALYLCASSRGQGTYEQYFGPGTRLTVL.

Notes on this clone: Genes here carry mouse names. The read terminates 1 residue before the CDR3 end, so the remaining end is supplied by the germline J gene. The gene calls are TRBV12-1 and TRBJ2-1; TRBD2 aligns across 10 bases. Germline CDR1 and CDR2: SGHSN and HYEKVE. The V gene end was trimmed by 1 base and the J gene end by 7 bases; junction bases not matched to a gene: 9. The CDR3 loop spans 16 amino acids. The sequenced part of the CDR3 DNA is TGTGCCAGCTCTCTAGGGCTGGGGGGGCGCGGAGCTGAGCAGTTC. Encoded protein: CASSLGLGGRGAEQF. Given in full, the CDR3 is CASSLGLGGRGAEQFF.

As regards this clone: Gene names and germline refer to mouse. The CDR3 goes on 1 residue after the read ends, and that part is filled in from the germline J gene. The chain carries TRBV5 and TRBJ2-5; 10 nucleotides agree with TRBD2. V dropped 0 bases and J dropped 4; count of bases not matched to a gene: 1. The CDR3 is made up of 15 amino acids. In germline, CDR1 is LGHNA, CDR2 YNLKQL (reference sequence). The CDR3 sequence is CASSQDWGGKDTQYF. CDR3 DNA (partial): TGTGCCAGCAGCCAAGACTGGGGGGGCAAAGACACCCAGTAC.

Points on this clone: Mouse gene names and germline throughout. CDR3: CASSLAGDNYAEQFF. The sequenced CDR3 bases are TGTGCCAGCTCTCTCGCGGGGGATAACTATGCTGAGCAGTTC. V gene TRBV12-2 combines with J gene TRBJ2-1; D is tentatively TRBD1 or TRBD2 (5 bases each). The read is 1 residue too short to cover the CDR3 end, so that end is filled in from the germline J gene. The V gene's germline CDR1 is SGHLS and CDR2 HYDKME. Trimming left V 0 bases short and J 0 bases short, with 8 bases between. The CDR3 length is 15 residues.

For this clone: The genes are named according to mouse. The read gets to within 1 residue of the CDR3 end, and the germline J gene fills in the rest. This chain links TRBV26 with TRBJ2-2; a possible D gene is TRBD1 (5 bases). Trimming stripped 4 bases from V and 0 bases from J, with 6 bases between. The CDR3 spans 14 residues. CDR1 is KGHPV, CDR2 FQNQEV, per germline (reference sequence). This CDR3 is CASSPRANTGQLYF. The CDR3 bases that were read are TGTGCCAGCAGTCCCAGGGCAAACACCGGGCAGCTCTAC.

This clone came up once. Gene names are mouse gene names. The part of the CDR3 DNA that was read is TGTGCCAGCAGTCTGGGGACAGGGGAAGACACCCAGTAC. The encoded protein is CASSLGTGEDTQY. The whole CDR3 protein reads CASSLGTGEDTQYF. The chain recombines TRBV26 with TRBJ2-5; 10 positions match TRBD1. The read finishes 1 residue shy of the CDR3 end, and the germline J gene is used to complete it. The CDR3 spans 14 residues. Germline V lookup: CDR1 KGHPV, CDR2 FQNQEV (reference sequence). After removal of 2 bases from V and 4 bases from J, the junction contained 0 bases not matched to a gene.

For this clone: One end of the junction varies from germline; a read error may be responsible. Gene and germline names: mouse. The read finishes 1 residue shy of the CDR3 end, and the germline J gene is used to complete it. The gene calls are TRBV19 and TRBJ1-4, with a tentative D call TRBD1 (5 bases). The V gene's germline CDR1 is FNHDT and CDR2 SITEND (reference sequence). This CDR3 has 17 amino acids. The covered CDR3 bases are TGTGCCAGCAGTATTGGGGGTTTCCCCTTTTCCAACGACAGATTATTT. Translation: CASSIGGFPFSNDRLF. The CDR3 in its entirety is CASSIGGFPFSNDRLFF. Supplemented by reference TRBV19 and TRBJ1-4, the full variable domain reads GGIITQTPKFLIGQEGQKLTLKCQQNFNHDTMYWYRQDSGKGLRLIYYSITENDLQKGDLSEGYDASREKKSSFSLTVTSAQKNEMAVFLCASSIGGFPFSNDRLFFGHGTKLSVL.

This clone was counted between two and nine times. Gene names and germline match the mouse. The read terminates 1 residue ahead of where the CDR3 ends, so the germline J gene completes it. The V gene is TRBV5, the J gene TRBJ2-7, with D perhaps TRBD1 (6 bases). This CDR3 is 14 amino acids long. Trimming removed 1 base at V and 4 bases at J, with 11 bases between. From germline, CDR1 is LGHNA and CDR2 YNLKQL (reference sequence). CDR3 DNA, as far as it was read: TGTGCCAGCAGCCAAGCAGGACAGCCTTATGAACAGTAC. Amino acids: CASSQAGQPYEQY. In full, the CDR3 reads CASSQAGQPYEQYF.

As regards this clone: Genes and germline come from the mouse. The read ends 1 residue early relative to the CDR3; the germline J gene fills the gap. The genes are TRBV12-1 and TRBJ2-1, with D possibly matching TRBD1 (5 bases). The CDR3 extends over 13 amino acids. Germline V gives CDR1 SGHSN, CDR2 HYEKVE. The V gene lost 4 bases and the J gene lost 0 bases, with 6 bases spanning the gap. The DNA read from the CDR3 is TGTGCCAGCTCAGGACATAACTATGCTGAGCAGTTC. Protein: CASSGHNYAEQF. Given in full, the CDR3 is CASSGHNYAEQFF. Variable domain in full (rest from reference TRBV12-1 and TRBJ2-1): DSGVVQSPRHIIKEKGGRSVLTCIPISGHSNVVWYQQTLGKELKFLIQHYEKVERDKGFLPSRFSVQQFDDYHSEMNMSALELEDSAMYFCASSGHNYAEQFFGPGTRLTVL.

As for this clone: Gene names and germline refer to mouse. Read data end 1 residue before the CDR3 end; the end is taken from the germline J gene. The rearrangement links TRBV13-1 to TRBJ2-5, with D perhaps TRBD1 or TRBD2 (5 bases each). The CDR3 totals 15 residues. V was pared by 3 bases and J by 0 bases, with 11 bases between. Germline values: CDR1 NSHNY, CDR2 SYGAGN. The CDR3 DNA, read in part, is TGTGCCAGCAGTGGCGGGACCTTTAACCAAGACACCCAGTAC. Translated: CASSGGTFNQDTQY. The full CDR3 sequence reads CASSGGTFNQDTQYF.

Regarding this clone: All gene names here are mouse names. The sequence runs out 1 residue before the end of the CDR3; the remainder is reconstructed from the germline J gene. The chain employs TRBV13-1 and TRBJ1-4, with 10 positions matching TRBD1. There are 13 residues in the CDR3. The germline CDR1 and CDR2 sequences are NSHNY and SYGAGN. Losses at the gene ends were 6 bases for V and 7 bases for J; bases not matched to a gene: 3. CDR3 sequence: CASMGQGSERLFF. Incomplete CDR3 DNA: TGTGCCAGCATGGGACAGGGGAGCGAAAGATTATTT.

This clone was seen more than once but under ten times. These gene names are mouse names. CDR3 bases read: TGTGGTGTCCGGGACTGGGGGGGACGGGAAGACACCCAGTAC. Protein sequence: CGVRDWGGREDTQY. The whole CDR3 sequence is CGVRDWGGREDTQYF. The chain is built from TRBV20 and TRBJ2-5; the match to TRBD2 covers 13 bases. The CDR3 end lies 1 residue beyond the end of the read and is filled in from the germline J gene. The V gene end was trimmed by 7 bases and the J gene end by 4 bases; junction bases not matched to a gene: 8. The CDR3 runs to 15 residues. Germline V gene data show CDR1 as GFQATS and CDR2 as STVNSAI.

This clone was counted only a few times. Here the gene names and germline are mouse. The read halts 1 residue ahead of the CDR3 end, with the missing end drawn from the germline J gene. V and J are TRBV20 and TRBJ2-7; 7 bases agree with TRBD1. The V gene end was trimmed by 6 bases and the J gene end by 4 bases; junction bases not matched to a gene: 3. Per germline, CDR1 GFQATS and CDR2 STVNSAI. This CDR3 comprises 11 residues. The covered CDR3 bases are TGTGGTGCCCGGACAGGTTATGAACAGTAC. It encodes CGARTGYEQY. The complete CDR3 protein is CGARTGYEQYF. Looking up the rest from reference TRBV20 and TRBJ2-7 gives the full variable domain: GALVYQYPRRTICKSGTSMRMECQAVGFQATSVAWYRQSPQKTFELIALSTVNSAIKYEQNFTQEKFPISHPNLSFSSMTVLNAYLEDRGLYLCGARTGYEQYFGPGTRLTVL.

A remark on this clone: Gene names and germline refer to mouse. With the read ending 1 residue before the CDR3 end, the germline J gene is used to fill in that end. This chain links TRBV12-1 with TRBJ1-4, with D tentatively TRBD1 (6 bases). Between the trimmed V and J ends, which lost 2 bases and 4 bases, there was a span of 7 bases. The CDR3 sequence is 13 residues long. Germline V gene sequence: CDR1 SGHSN, CDR2 HYEKVE. CDR3 bases read: TGTGCCAGCTCTCGGGACAACAACGAAAGATTATTT. This sequence encodes CASSRDNNERLF. The CDR3 reads in full as CASSRDNNERLFF.

Comment on this clone: Gene names follow the mouse nomenclature. The CDR3 end falls 1 residue outside the read, so it is completed with the germline J gene. The chain carries TRBV4 and TRBJ1-5, with D perhaps TRBD1 (6 bases). This CDR3 contains 14 residues. Per the germline V gene, CDR1 is LGHDT and CDR2 is YNNKQL (reference sequence). V dropped 4 bases and J dropped 3 bases, with 10 bases sitting between them. The CDR3: CASSFDRTNQAPLF. CDR3 bases read: TGTGCCAGCAGCTTTGACAGGACCAACCAGGCTCCGCTT.

Comments on this clone: Mouse gene names apply. Sequencing ends 1 residue short of the CDR3 end; the germline J gene provides the rest. This chain uses TRBV26 with TRBJ1-3; no clear D gene. Trimming took 1 base from V and 0 from J, leaving 4 bases between them. The CDR3 consists of 14 residues. CDR1 is KGHPV, CDR2 FQNQEV, per germline (reference sequence). This CDR3 reads CASSLYDSGNTLYF. CDR3 DNA, as far as it was read: TGTGCCAGCAGTCTGTATGATTCTGGAAATACGCTCTAT.

Of note for this clone: Gene names are mouse gene names. The read finishes 1 residue shy of the CDR3 end, and the germline J gene is used to complete it. V usage is TRBV13-1 and J usage is TRBJ2-4, with D uncertain. The CDR3 is 13 amino acids. Per the germline V gene, CDR1 is NSHNY and CDR2 is SYGAGN. V was cut by 0 bases and J by 1 base, with 3 bases left in between. The CDR3 reads CASSDGGQNTLYF. CDR3 bases read: TGTGCCAGCAGTGATGGGGGTCAAAACACCTTGTAC.

This clone is termed medium-sized (0.01 to 0.1%). Mouse gene names and germline throughout. The read stops 1 residue short of the end of the CDR3; the missing end is completed from the germline J gene. V gene TRBV4 combines with J gene TRBJ2-7; 10 nucleotides line up with TRBD2. CDR3 length: 14 residues. Looked up from germline, CDR1 is LGHDT and CDR2 is YNNKQL (reference sequence). The V segment lost 4 bases and the J segment 4 bases; nucleotides outside the gene matches: 4. The chain's CDR3 is CASSLGLGSYEQYF. Partial CDR3 DNA: TGTGCCAGCAGCTTGGGACTGGGGTCATATGAACAGTAC.

Concerning this clone itself: Germline and genes: mouse. The read finishes 1 residue shy of the CDR3 end, and the germline J gene is used to complete it. The genes are TRBV13-2 and TRBJ1-4; 9 bases line up with TRBD1. V gave up 3 bases and J gave up 6 bases; unmatched junction bases: 6. CDR1 NNHNN and CDR2 SYGAGS come from the germline V gene (reference sequence). The CDR3 runs 15 residues. The sequenced CDR3 bases are TGTGCCAGCGGTGCCCGGGACAGGGAGGACGAAAGATTATTT. Its protein is CASGARDREDERLF. The full CDR3 protein reads CASGARDREDERLFF.

Concerning this clone: Gene labels here are mouse ones. The DNA ends 1 residue before the CDR3 does, and the rest of the CDR3 is filled in from the germline J gene. This sequence joins TRBV23 and TRBJ1-1; the tabulated D call, TRBD1, remains unverified against the DNA. The CDR3 consists of 13 residues. Germline CDR1 KGHTA, CDR2 FQNQQP. CDR3 bases read: TGCTCCAGCAGTCAAGAGGGTTCCACAGAAGTCTTC. Translating gives CSSSQEGSTEVF. The entire CDR3 protein reads CSSSQEGSTEVFF.

This clone was observed a handful of times. The gene names given are mouse names. Coverage ceases 1 residue before the CDR3 finishes, and the germline J gene fills in the end. The chain uses TRBV26 and TRBJ2-7; D is possibly TRBD2 (5 bases). This CDR3 spans 13 amino acids. CDR1 KGHPV and CDR2 FQNQEV come from the germline V gene (reference sequence). Trimming cost V 2 bases and J 2 bases, with 7 bases left between them. Incomplete CDR3 DNA: TGTGCCAGCAGTCTGCCTGGGACCTATGAACAGTAC. This gives the protein CASSLPGTYEQY. The full CDR3 is CASSLPGTYEQYF. Based on the CDR3 plus reference TRBV26 and TRBJ2-7, the full variable domain is NSKVIQTPRYLVKGQGQKAKMRCIPEKGHPVVFWYQQNKNNEFKFLINFQNQEVLQQIDMTEKRFSAECPSNSPCSLEIQSSEAGDSALYLCASSLPGTYEQYFGPGTRLTVL.

Comment on this clone: Germline and junction disagree at one end, which may indicate a read error. Gene and germline names: mouse. The missing CDR3 end, 1 residue past where the read stops, is filled in from the germline J gene. V is TRBV29 and J is TRBJ1-2, with D maybe TRBD1 (6 bases). Germline V gene sequence: CDR1 MSHET, CDR2 SYDVDS. CDR3 size: 14 residues. Here the CDR3 reads CPSTLWGRNSDYTF. Partial CDR3 DNA: TGTCCTAGCACTTTGTGGGGGCGGAACTCCGACTACACC.

With respect to this clone: Gene labels here are mouse ones. The CDR3 end is not reached by the read, which stops 1 residue before it; the germline J gene fills it in. V is TRBV1 and J is TRBJ1-3, with TRBD1 matching 12 bases. CDR1 is NSQYPW, CDR2 LRSPGD, per germline (reference sequence). The CDR3 loop spans 16 amino acids. The J segment lost 2 bases and the V segment lost 3 bases, leaving 2 bases of the junction unmatched. The part of the CDR3 DNA that was read is TGCACCTGCAGTGCTAGGGACAGGGGGCCTGGAAATACGCTCTAT. Protein product: CTCSARDRGPGNTLY. The whole CDR3 is CTCSARDRGPGNTLYF.

As for this clone: Gene names refer to mouse genes. Read data end 1 residue before the CDR3 end; the end is taken from the germline J gene. The chain has TRBV26 and TRBJ1-1, with D perhaps matching TRBD1 (5 bases). V was shortened by 2 bases and J by 1 base, with 8 bases between the two germline ends. This CDR3 contains 14 residues. The germline V gene encodes CDR1 KGHPV and CDR2 FQNQEV (reference sequence). The chain's CDR3 is CASSLGTVNTEVFF. Incomplete CDR3 DNA: TGTGCCAGCAGTCTGGGGACGGTAAACACAGAAGTCTTC.

Points on this clone: Gene and germline names: mouse. Sequencing ends 1 residue short of the CDR3 end; the germline J gene provides the rest. The rearrangement links TRBV13-2 to TRBJ1-3; D may be TRBD1 (5 bases). Trimming removed 4 bases at V and 3 bases at J, with 11 bases between. The V gene's germline CDR1 is NNHNN and CDR2 SYGAGS (reference sequence). This CDR3 contains 14 residues. The CDR3 sequence is CASGSGGDGNTLYF. Incomplete CDR3 DNA: TGTGCCAGCGGTTCGGGAGGGGATGGAAATACGCTCTAT.